What follows are 4 T cell receptor beta chains derived from one specimen sequenced in a study of T cells after yellow fever vaccination. TCRdb re-called the 5' RACE reads through MiXCR, storing one row per CDR3 protein. Here the sample spans 450,000 to 600,000 distinct CDR3 sequences, roughly 13% being singletons. This specimen consisted of PBMCs, obtained on the day of the yellow fever booster vaccination. These receptors were taken from a man aged 25-45 years who received the YFV17D yellow fever vaccine.

The table lists this clonotype with a few counts. The J gene is TRBJ2-1, the V gene TRBV19; the match to TRBD2 covers 7 bases. Germline CDR1 is LNHDA and CDR2 is SQIVND (reference sequence). The length of the CDR3 is 15 residues. V trimming: 3 bases; J trimming: 5 bases; junction bases outside the gene matches: 7. The CDR3 nucleotides are TGTGCCAGTAGTATGGGGGGGACTACCCACAATGAGCAGTTCTTC. Amino acids: CASSMGGTTHNEQFF.

There are a few counts of this clonotype. The chain has TRBV7-9 and TRBJ2-3; the D call may be TRBD1 or TRBD2 (5 bases each). Trimming removed 3 bases at V and 6 bases at J, with 7 bases between. The CDR3 extends over 12 amino acids. The germline V gene has CDR1 SEHNR and CDR2 FQNEAQ (reference sequence). CDR3 region: CASSFEGDTQYF. The CDR3 DNA reads TGTGCCAGCAGCTTCGAGGGGGATACGCAGTATTTT.

This rearrangement joins TRBV12-3 or TRBV12-4 to TRBJ2-1; D is perhaps TRBD2 (6 bases). The CDR3 contains 13 residues. V lost 8 bases and J lost 7, with 15 bases in between. CDR3 region: CASSQRRGNEQFF. In DNA form, the CDR3 reads TGTGCCAGCTCACAGCGGAGGGGAAATGAGCAGTTCTTC.

The gene calls are TRBV21-1 and TRBJ2-5. TRBV21-1 is designated a pseudogene. This CDR3 is built from 14 residues. The CDR3 protein is CASSKDSSQETQYF. For the CDR3, the DNA is TGTGCCAGCAGCAAAGACAGCAGCCAAGAGACCCAGTACTTC.